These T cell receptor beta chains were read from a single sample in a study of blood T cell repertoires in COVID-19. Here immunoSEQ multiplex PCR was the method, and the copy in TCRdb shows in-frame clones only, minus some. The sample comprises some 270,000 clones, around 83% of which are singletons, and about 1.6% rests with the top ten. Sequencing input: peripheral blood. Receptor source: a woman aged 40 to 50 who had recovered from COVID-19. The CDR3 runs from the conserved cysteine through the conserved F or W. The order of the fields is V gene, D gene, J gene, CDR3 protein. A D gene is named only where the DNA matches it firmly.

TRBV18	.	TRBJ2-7	CASSPPYASTYYEQYF
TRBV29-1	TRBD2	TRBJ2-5	CSAAGVSGGVGETQYF
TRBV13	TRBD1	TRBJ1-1	CASSLAGGREAFF
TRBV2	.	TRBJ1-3	CASDTVSGNTIYF
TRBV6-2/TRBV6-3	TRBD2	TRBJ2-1	CASSYSAGGSSEQFF
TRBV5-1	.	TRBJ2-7	CASSLGGPYEQYF
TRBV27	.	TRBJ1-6	CASSFRSSPLHF
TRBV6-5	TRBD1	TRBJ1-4	CASSSDRGGEKLFF
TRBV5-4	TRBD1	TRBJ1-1	CASSFGQEISAFF
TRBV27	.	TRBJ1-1	CASSLSSGLNTEAFF
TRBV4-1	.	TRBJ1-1	CASSHSTGNTEAFF
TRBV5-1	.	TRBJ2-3	CASTRTGTDTQYF
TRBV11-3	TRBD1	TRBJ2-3	CASSSTGGVADTQYF
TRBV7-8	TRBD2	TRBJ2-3	CASSTDLPGTSGVVADTQYF
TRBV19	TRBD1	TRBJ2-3	CASSLDRVSRTDTQYF
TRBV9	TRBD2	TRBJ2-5	CASSVGGTSVVQETQYF
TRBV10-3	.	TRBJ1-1	CAISEQVVDEAFF
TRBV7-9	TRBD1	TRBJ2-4	CASSLRTGSKNIQYF
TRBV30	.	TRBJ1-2	CAWSVSYGQEGYTF
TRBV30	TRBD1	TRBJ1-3	CAWSTTLGQGRNTIYF
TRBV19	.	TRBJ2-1	CASSPGGGRSYNEQFF
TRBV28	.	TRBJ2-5	CASTVARKETQYF
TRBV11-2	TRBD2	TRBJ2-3	CASSSGLAGNTDTQYF
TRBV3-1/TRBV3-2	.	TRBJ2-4	CASKGGGPKNIQYF
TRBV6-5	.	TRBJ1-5	CASSPMRENNQPQHF
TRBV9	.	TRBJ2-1	CASSVDSNEQFF
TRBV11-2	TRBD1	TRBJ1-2	CASSATGGPFILTF
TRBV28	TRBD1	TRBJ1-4	CASKRQGWEKLFF